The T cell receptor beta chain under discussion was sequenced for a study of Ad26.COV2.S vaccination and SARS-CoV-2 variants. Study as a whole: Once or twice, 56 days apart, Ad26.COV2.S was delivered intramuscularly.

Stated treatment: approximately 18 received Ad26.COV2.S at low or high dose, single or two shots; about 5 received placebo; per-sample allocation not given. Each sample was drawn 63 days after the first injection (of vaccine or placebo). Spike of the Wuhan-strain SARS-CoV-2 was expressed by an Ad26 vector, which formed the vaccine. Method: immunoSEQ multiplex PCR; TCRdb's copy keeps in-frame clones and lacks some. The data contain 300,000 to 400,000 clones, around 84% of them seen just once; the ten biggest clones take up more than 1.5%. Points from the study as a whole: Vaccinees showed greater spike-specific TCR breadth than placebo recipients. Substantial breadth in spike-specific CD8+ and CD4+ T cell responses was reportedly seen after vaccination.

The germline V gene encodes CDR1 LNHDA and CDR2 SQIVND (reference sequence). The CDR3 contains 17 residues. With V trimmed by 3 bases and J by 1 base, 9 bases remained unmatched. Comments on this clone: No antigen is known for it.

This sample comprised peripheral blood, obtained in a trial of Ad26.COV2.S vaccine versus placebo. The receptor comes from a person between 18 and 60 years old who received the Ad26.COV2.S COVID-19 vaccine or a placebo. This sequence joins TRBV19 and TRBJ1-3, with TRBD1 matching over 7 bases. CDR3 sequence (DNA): TGTGCCAGTAGTATCGCCGGGGGACAGTATTCTGGAAACACCATATATTTT. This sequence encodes CASSIAGGQYSGNTIYF.